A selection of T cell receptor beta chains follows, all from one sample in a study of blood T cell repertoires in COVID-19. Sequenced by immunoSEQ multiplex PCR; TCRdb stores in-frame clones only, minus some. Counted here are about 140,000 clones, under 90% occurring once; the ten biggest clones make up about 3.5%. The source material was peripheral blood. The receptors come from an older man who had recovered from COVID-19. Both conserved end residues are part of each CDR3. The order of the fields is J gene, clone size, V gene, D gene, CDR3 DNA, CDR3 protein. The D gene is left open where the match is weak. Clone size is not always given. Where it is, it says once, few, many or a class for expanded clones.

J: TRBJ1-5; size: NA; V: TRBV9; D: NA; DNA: TGTGCCAGCAGCGTAGGTTGGGGGCATGGTCAGCCCCAGCATTTT; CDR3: CASSVGWGHGQPQHF
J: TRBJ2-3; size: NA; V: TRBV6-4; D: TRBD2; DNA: TGTGCCAGCAGCGGGAGGGCCGGGAGCACAGATACGCAGTATTTT; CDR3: CASSGRAGSTDTQYF
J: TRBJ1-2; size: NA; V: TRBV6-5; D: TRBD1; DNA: TGTGCCACCTGGACAGGGGGCTTTTATGGCGATGGCTACACCTTC; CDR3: CATWTGGFYGDGYTF
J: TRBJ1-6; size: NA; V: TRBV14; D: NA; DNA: TGTGCCAGCAGCCAAGATCCAGTGACAGTTAATTCACCCCTCCACTTT; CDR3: CASSQDPVTVNSPLHF
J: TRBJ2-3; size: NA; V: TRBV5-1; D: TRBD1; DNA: TGCGCCAGCAGCCCCGACAGGGGTCAAGGCACAGATACGCAGTATTTT; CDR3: CASSPDRGQGTDTQYF
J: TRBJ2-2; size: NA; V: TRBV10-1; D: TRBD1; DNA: TGCGCCAGCACCGACGGGACAGGTGACACCGGGGAGCTGTTTTTT; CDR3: CASTDGTGDTGELFF
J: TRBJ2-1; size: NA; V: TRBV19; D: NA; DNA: TGTGCCAGTAGTATGAAGCAGGGTGGCTACAATGAGCAGTTCTTC; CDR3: CASSMKQGGYNEQFF
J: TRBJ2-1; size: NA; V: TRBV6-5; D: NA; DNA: TGTGCCAGCAGCGCGGACAGCTACAATGAGCAGTTCTTC; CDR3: CASSADSYNEQFF
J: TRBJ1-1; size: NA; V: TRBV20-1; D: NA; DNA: TGCAGTGCTAGAGGGCCCCTCGGGGCTTTCTTT; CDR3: CSARGPLGAFF
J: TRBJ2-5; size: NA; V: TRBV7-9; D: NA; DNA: TGTGCCATACCCTCCCGCGGCTCCGAGACCCAGTACTTC; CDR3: CAIPSRGSETQYF
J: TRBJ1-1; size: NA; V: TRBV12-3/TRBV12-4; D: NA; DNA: TGTGCCAGCAGTTTCGACAGAAGTTCAGCTTTCTTT; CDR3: CASSFDRSSAFF
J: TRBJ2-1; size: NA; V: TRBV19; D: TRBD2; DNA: TGTGCCAGTACCGCTAGCGGGAGAATAAATGAGCAGTTCTTC; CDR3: CASTASGRINEQFF
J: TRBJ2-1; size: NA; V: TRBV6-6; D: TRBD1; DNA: TGTGCCAGCAGTTATGTGGGACAGGGAAATGAGCAGTTCTTC; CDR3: CASSYVGQGNEQFF
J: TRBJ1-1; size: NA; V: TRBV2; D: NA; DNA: TGTGCCAGCAGTGAGGTGCGATATCTGAACACTGAAGCTTTCTTT; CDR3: CASSEVRYLNTEAFF
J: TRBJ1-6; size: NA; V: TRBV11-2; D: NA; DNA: TGTGCCAGCAGCTTACTCGTACAGGGTGATTCACCCCTCCACTTT; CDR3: CASSLLVQGDSPLHF
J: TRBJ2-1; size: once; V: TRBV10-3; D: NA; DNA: TGTGCCATCAGTGACCCAGGGGGGAAGGGTGATGAGCAGTTCTTC; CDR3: CAISDPGGKGDEQFF
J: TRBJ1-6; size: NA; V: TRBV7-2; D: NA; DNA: TGTGCCAGCAGCTTCCGGCAGGGAAATTCACCCCTCCACTTT; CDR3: CASSFRQGNSPLHF
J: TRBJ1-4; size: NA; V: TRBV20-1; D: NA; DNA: TGTGCTATGGTGCGTGAAAAACTGTTTTTT; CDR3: CAMVREKLFF
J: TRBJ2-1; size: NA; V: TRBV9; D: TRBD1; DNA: TGTGCCAGCAGCGTGGGGGGTATATTACCCCGGGACAGGGGTCTTAGTGAGCAGTTCTTC; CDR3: CASSVGGILPRDRGLSEQFF
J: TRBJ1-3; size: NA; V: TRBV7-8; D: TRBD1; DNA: TGTGCCAGCAGCTTAGTGACAGGGGCTGGAAACACCATATATTTT; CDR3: CASSLVTGAGNTIYF
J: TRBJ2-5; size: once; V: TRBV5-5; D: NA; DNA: TGTGCCAGCAGCTTGGCCCACAATACCCAAGAGACCCAGTACTTC; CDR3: CASSLAHNTQETQYF
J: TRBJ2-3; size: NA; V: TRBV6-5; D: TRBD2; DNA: TGTGCCCACGCGGGGTTCGGGGGGACAGATACGCAGTATTTT; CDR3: CAHAGFGGTDTQYF
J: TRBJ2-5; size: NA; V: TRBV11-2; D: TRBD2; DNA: TGTGCCAGCATCGCTAGCGGGGAAAAGACCCAGTACTTC; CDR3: CASIASGEKTQYF
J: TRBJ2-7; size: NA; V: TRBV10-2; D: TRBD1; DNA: TGCGCCAGCACGGGACAGGGCTACGAGCAGTACTTC; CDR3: CASTGQGYEQYF
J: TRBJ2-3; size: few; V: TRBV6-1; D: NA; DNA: TGTGCCAGCAGTGAAGGACGGGGCGGGACGAGAGTTGGGACGCAGTATTTT; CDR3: CASSEGRGGTRVGTQYF
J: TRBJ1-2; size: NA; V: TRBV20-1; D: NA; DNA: TGCAGTGCGGGCCCCTATGGCTACACCTTC; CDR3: CSAGPYGYTF
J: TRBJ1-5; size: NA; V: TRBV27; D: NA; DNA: TGTGCCAGCAGTTTCCGTGGGCTTCAGCCCCAGCATTTT; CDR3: CASSFRGLQPQHF
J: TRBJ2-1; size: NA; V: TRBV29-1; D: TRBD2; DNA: TGCAGCGTGCCCCCTAGCGGGCAATACAATGAGCAGTTCTTC; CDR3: CSVPPSGQYNEQFF
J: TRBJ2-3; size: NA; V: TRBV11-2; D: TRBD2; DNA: TGTGCCAGCAGCTTAGATCGGGTCAGCGGGATCAGCACAGATACGCAGTATTTT; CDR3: CASSLDRVSGISTDTQYF
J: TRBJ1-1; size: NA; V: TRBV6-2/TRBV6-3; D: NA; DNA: TGTGCCAGCAGTTATCGGGTCAGGGCCAAGAACACTGAAGCTTTCTTT; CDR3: CASSYRVRAKNTEAFF
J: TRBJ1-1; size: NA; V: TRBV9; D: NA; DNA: TGTGCCAGCAGCCCAAGCAGGGAGAACACTGAAGCTTTCTTT; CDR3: CASSPSRENTEAFF
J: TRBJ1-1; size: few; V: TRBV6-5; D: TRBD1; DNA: TGTGCCAGCAGTACACAGGGGCGGAGGACTGAAGCTTTCTTT; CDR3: CASSTQGRRTEAFF
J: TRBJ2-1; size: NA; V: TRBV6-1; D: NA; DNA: TGTGCCAGCAGTGAAGTCAAGGGGGTCTCGGAGTTCTTC; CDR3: CASSEVKGVSEFF
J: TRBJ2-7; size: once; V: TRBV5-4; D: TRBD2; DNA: TGTGCCAGCAGCCCCGGGACTACCTACGAGCAGTACTTC; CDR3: CASSPGTTYEQYF
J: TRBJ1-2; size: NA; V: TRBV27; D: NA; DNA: TGTGCCAGCAGTCCTACTAAGGCCCAAGCTAACTATGGCTACACCTTC; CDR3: CASSPTKAQANYGYTF
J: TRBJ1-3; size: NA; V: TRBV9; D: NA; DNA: TGTGCCAGCAGCGTGTCCAGCGGGGGTGACACCATATATTTT; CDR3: CASSVSSGGDTIYF
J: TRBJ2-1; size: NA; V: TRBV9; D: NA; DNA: TGTGCCAGCAGCCCCAGCGGGTCAAAGGTGAATGAGCAGTTCTTC; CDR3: CASSPSGSKVNEQFF
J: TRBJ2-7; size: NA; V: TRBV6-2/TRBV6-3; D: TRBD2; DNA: TGTGCCAGCACCCCTTGGCTAGCGGGAGTAGGTTACGAGCAGTACTTC; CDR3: CASTPWLAGVGYEQYF
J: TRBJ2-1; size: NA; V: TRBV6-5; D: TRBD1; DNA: TGTGCCAGCAGCCAACCGGGACAGGGCCACAATGAGCAGTTCTTC; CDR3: CASSQPGQGHNEQFF
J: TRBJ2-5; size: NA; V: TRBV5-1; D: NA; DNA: TGCGCCAGCAGCTTGGACGGGAGAGGTGAGACCCAGTACTTC; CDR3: CASSLDGRGETQYF
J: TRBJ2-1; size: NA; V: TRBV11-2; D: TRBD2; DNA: TGTGCCAGCAGCTTTTGGCGGCGGGAGAAGAGCTCCTACAATGAGCAGTTCTTC; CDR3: CASSFWRREKSSYNEQFF
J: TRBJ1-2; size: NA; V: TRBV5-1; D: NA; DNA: TGCGCCAGCCTCCCCCATCCCCTAGACGGTAGCTATGGCTACACCTTC; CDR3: CASLPHPLDGSYGYTF
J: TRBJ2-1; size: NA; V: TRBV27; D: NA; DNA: TGTGCCAGCAGTCGGAGGGGGCTCCTGGATGAGCAGTTCTTC; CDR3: CASSRRGLLDEQFF
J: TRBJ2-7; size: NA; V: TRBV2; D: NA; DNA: TGTGCCAGCAGCCTCGGACAGTCCTTGGAGCAGTACTTC; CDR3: CASSLGQSLEQYF
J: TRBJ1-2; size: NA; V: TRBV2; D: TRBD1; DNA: TGTGCCAGCAGTGAGACAGGGGGTTCTCGCGGCTACACCTTC; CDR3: CASSETGGSRGYTF
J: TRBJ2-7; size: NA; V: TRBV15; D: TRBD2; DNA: TGTGCCACCAGCAGTCCTTCTAGCGGAAATAGCCCCTACGAGCAGTACTTC; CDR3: CATSSPSSGNSPYEQYF
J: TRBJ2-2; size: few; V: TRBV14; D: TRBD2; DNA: TGTGCCAGCAGCCACCCACTAGCGGGAGGGTATATCGACACCGGGGAGCTGTTTTTT; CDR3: CASSHPLAGGYIDTGELFF
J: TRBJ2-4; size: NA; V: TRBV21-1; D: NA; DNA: TGTGCCAGCAGCAATCCTTCCCCCAGCGGGGGGGGGTTAGCCAAAAACATTCAGTACTTC; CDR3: CASSNPSPSGGGLAKNIQYF
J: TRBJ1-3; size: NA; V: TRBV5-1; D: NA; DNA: TGCGCCAGCAGCCCCGGACAGACCTATATCTCTGGAAACACCATATATTTT; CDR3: CASSPGQTYISGNTIYF